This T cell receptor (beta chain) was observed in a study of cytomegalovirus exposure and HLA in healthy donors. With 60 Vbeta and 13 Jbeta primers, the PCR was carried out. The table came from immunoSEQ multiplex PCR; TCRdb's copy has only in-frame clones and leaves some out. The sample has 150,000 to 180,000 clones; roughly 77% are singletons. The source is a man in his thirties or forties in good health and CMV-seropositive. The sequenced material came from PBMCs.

CDR3 protein: CASSPAGTNYGYTF. The CDR3, as DNA: TGTGCCAGCTCACCCGCAGGGACTAACTATGGCTACACCTTC. The J gene is TRBJ1-2, the V gene TRBV18; a weak D match, TRBD1 (5 bases). The V gene's germline CDR1 is KGHSH and CDR2 LQKENI. This CDR3 has 14 residues. V was pared by 3 bases and J by 0 bases, with 8 bases between. Filled out from reference TRBV18 and TRBJ1-2, the complete variable domain reads NAGVMQNPRHLVRRRGQEARLRCSPMKGHSHVYWYRQLPEEGLKFMVYLQKENIIDESGMPKERFSAEFPKEGPSILRIQQVVRGDSAAYFCASSPAGTNYGYTFGSGTRLTVV.